The 25 T cell receptor beta chains reported below all come from one sample, sequenced in a study of beta chain features in type 1 diabetes (dated by TCRdb to the late 2010s). General study outcomes and caveats: In all four CD4+ subsets, TCRB CDR3 length was moderately but significantly shorter in type 1 diabetes patients.

Receptors were amplified or captured by the immunoSEQ multiplex PCR assay. The High Capacity cDNA Reverse Transcription Kit was used to reverse transcribe all of the isolated RNA, meaning that expressed TCRB transcripts were what got sequenced. Here the immuneACCESS table is served through TCRdb, limited to in-frame sequences with V and J called. Missing clones are a known gap in these copies; in checked studies unresolved V genes cover under half, and the rest lacks a known reason. This sample lists about 230,000 clones; approximately 16% were detected once. The ten top clones hold 0.065% to 0.1% of the sample. These receptors' antigens are unknown. The specimen was naive CD4+ T cells from blood. The sample's cell subset or site, from its label and the paper: true naive CD4+ T cells. All receptors derive from a man aged 25 to 40 with type 1 diabetes.

The table lists this clone with a few counts. The rearrangement joins TRBV29-1 to TRBJ2-3; perhaps TRBD2 as D (5 bases). Trimming pared 4 bases from V and 5 bases from J, leaving 16 bases between. The germline CDR1 and CDR2 sequences are SQVTM and ANQGSEA. There are 14 residues in the CDR3. The CDR3 spells CSVVFSYEGDTQYF. Written as DNA, the CDR3 is TGCAGCGTTGTATTCTCTTACGAGGGAGATACGCAGTATTTT.

This clone was observed a handful of times. The chain carries TRBV19 and TRBJ2-1; possible D gene TRBD2, 6 bases. This CDR3 has 16 residues. With 4 bases removed from V and 0 bases from J, the gap between germline ends came to 13 bases. The germline V gene encodes CDR1 LNHDA and CDR2 SQIVND (reference sequence). The CDR3 coding sequence is TGTGCCAGTAGTACCCTCGGGGGAAGCTCCTACAATGAGCAGTTCTTC. Protein product: CASSTLGGSSYNEQFF.

This clone turned up a few times. V usage is TRBV15 and J usage is TRBJ2-7; possibly TRBD1 for D (6 bases). The CDR3 runs to 15 residues. CDR1 LNHNV and CDR2 YYDKDF come from the germline V gene (reference sequence). Trimming left V 3 bases short and J 2 bases short, with 14 bases between. CDR3: CATSSDWTATYEQYF. The CDR3 nucleotides read TGTGCCACCAGCAGTGATTGGACAGCGACCTACGAGCAGTACTTC.

The genes are TRBV29-1 and TRBJ2-3; TRBD1 is a possible D gene (9 bases). Germline CDR1 reads SQVTM; CDR2 reads ANQGSEA. V lost 8 bases, J lost 4 bases, and 22 bases lay in between. The CDR3 totals 15 residues. CDR3 protein: CSTYRGGQGADTQYF. CDR3 in DNA: TGCAGCACATACCGGGGGGGACAGGGAGCAGATACGCAGTATTTT.

This clone was observed a few times. The chain recombines TRBV19 with TRBJ2-1; 10 bases are shared with TRBD1. Germline CDR1 reads LNHDA; CDR2 reads SQIVND (reference sequence). This CDR3 spans 14 amino acids. V shed 5 bases and J 7 bases; nucleotides not matched to a gene: 5. CDR3 protein: CASSLRDRGNEQFF. CDR3 nucleotides: TGTGCCAGTAGTCTCCGGGACAGGGGTAATGAGCAGTTCTTC.

This clone occurred a few times. In the same sample, other DNA sequences code for this CDR3. This chain connects TRBV15 to TRBJ2-3; no firm D call. The CDR3 contains 13 residues. Trimming took 0 bases from V and 4 from J, leaving 5 bases between them. Looked up from germline, CDR1 is LNHNV and CDR2 is YYDKDF (reference sequence). CDR3 DNA: TGTGCCACCAGCAGAGATCTGGCAGATACGCAGTATTTT. Protein sequence: CATSRDLADTQYF.

This clone has more than one count but fewer than ten. Compared with germline, one end of the junction differs, possibly owing to a read error. The chain employs TRBV7-2 and TRBJ2-3; TRBD1 matches at 9 bases. The V gene's germline CDR1 is SGHTA and CDR2 FQGNSA. This CDR3 is 16 amino acids long. CDR3 sequence reads: CASSLVPGQGTDTQYF. The CDR3 nucleotides are TGTGCCAGCAGTTTAGTGCCGGGACAGGGTACAGATACGCAGTATTTT. The whole variable domain, remainder taken from reference TRBV7-2 and TRBJ2-3, is GAGVSQSPSNKVTEKGKDVELRCDPISGHTALYWYRQSLGQGLEFLIYFQGNSAPDKSGLPSDRFSAERTGGSVSTLTIQRTQQEDSAVYLCASSLVPGQGTDTQYFGPGTRLTVL.

This clone showed up just a few times. This chain connects TRBV2 to TRBJ1-1, with 7 positions matching TRBD1. CDR1 SNHLY and CDR2 FYNNEI come from the germline V gene. The V gene end was trimmed by 11 bases and the J gene end by 4 bases; junction bases not matched to a gene: 7. The CDR3 covers 12 residues. This CDR3 is CAGRQGTTEAFF. In DNA form, the CDR3 reads TGTGCCGGGAGACAGGGCACCACTGAAGCTTTCTTT.

The chain combines TRBV7-9 with TRBJ2-1, with D perhaps matching TRBD2 (5 bases). Deletions cut 0 bases from V and 5 bases from J, with 17 bases between. The CDR3 length is 17 residues. The V gene's germline CDR1 is SEHNR and CDR2 FQNEAQ (reference sequence). DNA for the CDR3: TGTGCCAGCAGCTTAGCCCGGAAGGGAGAGATCCACAATGAGCAGTTCTTC. This gives the protein CASSLARKGEIHNEQFF.

This clone has just a few counts. This rearrangement joins TRBV29-1 to TRBJ2-3; weak D call: TRBD2 (6 bases). The germline V gene encodes CDR1 SQVTM and CDR2 ANQGSEA. With 0 bases removed from V and 6 bases from J, the gap between germline ends came to 7 bases. The CDR3 is 12 amino acids. For the CDR3, the DNA is TGCAGCGTTGAAGATGGGGGGGATACGCAGTATTTT. Translating gives CSVEDGGDTQYF.

This clone showed up just a few times. This chain joins TRBV11-2 and TRBJ2-1, with TRBD1 as a possible D gene (6 bases). CDR3 length: 14 amino acids. Germline V CDR1 and CDR2: SGHAT, FQNNGV. The V end was cut by 5 bases, the J end by 4 bases, with 12 bases between. The DNA for the CDR3 is TGTGCCAGCAGCACGCTACAGGGTTACAATGAGCAGTTCTTC. This codes for CASSTLQGYNEQFF. Filled out from reference TRBV11-2 and TRBJ2-1, the complete variable domain reads EAGVAQSPRYKIIEKRQSVAFWCNPISGHATLYWYQQILGQGPKLLIQFQNNGVVDDSQLPKDRFSAERLKGVDSTLKIQPAKLEDSAVYLCASSTLQGYNEQFFGPGTRLTVL.

This clone occurred a few times. The chain joins TRBV29-1 to TRBJ1-2, with D perhaps matching TRBD1 (5 bases). CDR3 size: 13 residues. Germline CDR1 reads SQVTM; CDR2 reads ANQGSEA. Deletions cut 7 bases from V and 7 bases from J, with 19 bases between. Here the CDR3 reads CSAFISQGSGYTF. CDR3 sequence (DNA): TGCAGCGCCTTTATTTCTCAGGGCTCTGGCTACACCTTC.

This clone was counted a few times. The chain is built from TRBV13 and TRBJ2-5, with D possibly matching TRBD1 (5 bases). V was cut by 3 bases and J by 4 bases, with 15 bases left in between. The CDR3 consists of 15 residues. From germline, CDR1 is PRHDT and CDR2 FYEKMQ (reference sequence). The CDR3 DNA follows: TGTGCCAGCAGCTTGGGGCAGGGTGTCGGAGAGACCCAGTACTTC. This encodes CASSLGQGVGETQYF.

This clone was counted a few times. J is TRBJ2-1 and V is TRBV29-1; no reliable D call. From germline, CDR1 is SQVTM and CDR2 ANQGSEA. V dropped 4 bases and J dropped 6 bases, with 16 bases sitting between them. The CDR3 spans 14 residues. The DNA for the CDR3 is TGCAGCGTTGTTAGAGATTTCGGGCCCAATGAGCAGTTCTTC. It yields the protein CSVVRDFGPNEQFF.

The chain joins TRBV20-1 to TRBJ2-7; TRBD1 matches at 7 bases. The CDR3 has 11 residues. V gave up 7 bases and J gave up 4 bases; unmatched junction bases: 4. The germline gives CDR1 DFQATT, CDR2 SNEGSKA (reference sequence). In DNA, the CDR3 is TGCAGTGGGACAGGTCTATACGAGCAGTACTTC. Translating it yields CSGTGLYEQYF.

In its sample, this clone was seen a few times. This chain joins TRBV9 and TRBJ1-1; D perhaps matches TRBD1 (6 bases). The V gene's germline CDR1 is SGDLS and CDR2 YYNGEE. CDR3 length: 15 residues. Deletions cut 1 base from V and 3 bases from J, with 13 bases between. The CDR3: CASSVSGQPYTEAFF. CDR3 nucleotides: TGTGCCAGCAGCGTATCCGGACAGCCTTACACTGAAGCTTTCTTT.

There are a few counts of this clone. The chain is built from TRBV4-3 and TRBJ2-1, with unresolved D. The germline V and J ends were trimmed by 1 base and 8 bases, with 6 bases remaining between them. The CDR3 runs to 12 residues. CDR1 and CDR2 (germline): LGHNA, YSLEER. This CDR3 is CASSQAGHEQFF. The DNA of the CDR3 is TGCGCCAGCAGCCAAGCTGGACATGAGCAGTTCTTC.

The V and J genes are TRBV4-1 and TRBJ1-5; D is uncertain. CDR3 size: 12 residues. Germline CDR1 and CDR2: MGHRA and YSYEKL. Trimming left V 3 bases short and J 3 bases short, with 3 bases between. The CDR3 region is CASSHLNQPQHF. CDR3 DNA: TGCGCCAGCAGCCACCTCAATCAGCCCCAGCATTTT.

The genes are TRBV29-1 and TRBJ1-3; D gene uncertain. CDR1 is SQVTM and CDR2 is ANQGSEA in the germline V gene. The V end was cut by 6 bases, the J end by 3 bases, with 12 bases between. This CDR3 comprises 13 residues. The CDR3 spells CSVVTVVGNTIYF. CDR3 DNA: TGCAGCGTGGTAACAGTGGTTGGAAACACCATATATTTT.

This clone was picked up a small number of times. The chain is built from TRBV6-6 and TRBJ2-3; TRBD2 agrees at 9 bases. Trimming cost V 2 bases and J 1 base; bases outside gene matches: 4. Germline V gene sequence: CDR1 MNHNY, CDR2 SVGAGI (reference sequence). This CDR3 comprises 16 residues. The DNA of the CDR3 is TGTGCCAGCAGTTACGCAGCGGGAGGCCGCACAGATACGCAGTATTTT. This encodes CASSYAAGGRTDTQYF.

Regarding this clone: The sample holds other DNA sequences that translate to the same CDR3. V is TRBV7-9 and J is TRBJ2-5; D is unclear. V dropped 6 bases and J dropped 5 bases, with 7 bases sitting between them. There are 11 residues in the CDR3. Germline values: CDR1 SEHNR, CDR2 FQNEAQ (reference sequence). CDR3 in amino acids: CASSSGETQYF. CDR3 bases: TGTGCCAGCAGTTCCGGGGAGACCCAGTACTTC.

The gene calls are TRBV28 and TRBJ1-1; D not certain. Germline V gene lookup returns CDR1 MDHEN and CDR2 SYDVKM. The CDR3 length is 14 residues. Trimming left V 3 bases short and J 0 bases short, with 8 bases between. CDR3 coding DNA: TGTGCCAGCAGTTTGGTAGTTCTGAACACTGAAGCTTTCTTT. As protein: CASSLVVLNTEAFF.

This clone appeared a few times. The chain uses TRBV7-9 and TRBJ2-1, with 8 positions matching TRBD2. The CDR3 length is 12 residues. Per the germline V gene, CDR1 is SEHNR and CDR2 is FQNEAQ (reference sequence). V was clipped by 7 bases and J by 10 bases; unmatched bases: 6. CDR3 DNA: TGTGCCAGCACCTTGCGGGGGGCCGAGCAGTTCTTC. Protein: CASTLRGAEQFF.

The chain couples TRBV27 to TRBJ2-7; D is possibly TRBD1 (5 bases). Germline CDR1 reads MNHEY; CDR2 reads SMNVEV (reference sequence). This CDR3 spans 16 amino acids. V lost 1 base and J lost 6, with 19 bases in between. This CDR3 reads CASSLFAGLRAREQYF. The CDR3 nucleotides are TGTGCCAGCAGTTTATTTGCAGGCCTCAGGGCTCGCGAGCAGTACTTC.

This clone was detected a few times. V is TRBV27 and J is TRBJ2-3; D is unresolved. The CDR3 sequence is 14 residues long. The V gene's germline CDR1 is MNHEY and CDR2 SMNVEV (reference sequence). Trimming removed 2 bases from V and 5 bases from J, with 11 bases in between. The CDR3 DNA sequence: TGTGCCAGCAGTTTACGGTTTGGTGGAGATACGCAGTATTTT. Its translation: CASSLRFGGDTQYF.